Presented here are 20 T cell receptor beta chains from one specimen sequenced in a study of regulatory T cells in long-lasting Graves disease. The TCR beta library used iRepertoire HTBI primers with Arm-PCR amplification of CDR3. TCRdb ran MiXCR on the multiplex PCR reads and lists one entry per CDR3 protein. The sample lists some 470,000 distinct CDR3 sequences; 20% to 25% were seen once. Time point indicated: persistent/refractory GD, antithyroid drugs over 5 years with positive TRAb. From PBMCs, RNA was extracted and then used to make the TCR library. Sequencing used peripheral blood mononuclear cells (PBMCs), obtained when the disease was refractory, from a patient treated with antithyroid drugs. All receptors come from a female donor with Graves disease.

In this sample, this clonotype turned up many times. The chain combines TRBV28 with TRBJ2-6; no firm D call. This CDR3 is built from 16 residues. Germline assignment: CDR1 MDHEN and CDR2 SYDVKM. The V and J ends lost 5 bases and 4 bases respectively, with 15 bases between them. The CDR3 DNA reads TGTGCCAGCAGTAAACCTCCCCTGGCGGGGGCCAACGTCCTGACTTTC. Translation gives CASSKPPLAGANVLTF.

The chain recombines TRBV30 with TRBJ2-7; TRBD1 aligns across 11 bases. The CDR3 has 14 amino acids. Trimming cost V 2 bases and J 7 bases; bases outside gene matches: 7. Germline-derived CDR1 and CDR2 are GTSNPN and SVGIG (reference sequence). The CDR3 here is CAWSFGQGAGEQYF. Written as DNA, the CDR3 is TGTGCCTGGAGTTTCGGACAGGGGGCGGGAGAGCAGTACTTC.

The rearrangement uses TRBV30 and TRBJ1-4; D unclear. The CDR3 length is 13 residues. The germline V and J ends were trimmed by 4 bases and 3 bases, with 9 bases remaining between them. Germline lookup yields CDR1 GTSNPN and CDR2 SVGIG (reference sequence). The DNA of the CDR3 is TGTGCCTGGAAACCGGAGGCTAATGAAAAACTGTTTTTT. It translates to CAWKPEANEKLFF.

In this sample, this clonotype turned up many times. This chain links TRBV6-1 with TRBJ1-2; D may be TRBD1 (6 bases). In germline, CDR1 is MNHNS, CDR2 SASEGT. V dropped 6 bases and J dropped 9 bases, with 14 bases sitting between them. This CDR3 contains 12 residues. The CDR3 loop is CASSFPGDSYTF. DNA for the CDR3: TGTGCCAGCAGCTTCCCAGGGGATAGCTACACCTTC.

The V call is TRBV30, the J call TRBJ1-6; D ambiguous. The CDR3 is 14 amino acids. Germline V gives CDR1 GTSNPN, CDR2 SVGIG (reference sequence). The V and J ends lost 4 bases and 9 bases respectively, with 16 bases between them. Here the CDR3 reads CAWTTNPEGSPLHF. CDR3 nucleotide sequence: TGTGCCTGGACCACGAACCCGGAGGGTTCACCCCTCCACTTT.

This clonotype was seen a handful of times. CDR3 region: CASQTRGSYEQYF. The CDR3 DNA reads TGTGCCAGCCAAACGCGTGGGTCCTACGAGCAGTACTTC. J is TRBJ2-7 and V is TRBV6-1; D is unclear. CDR1 and CDR2 (germline): MNHNS, SASEGT. This CDR3 has 13 residues. The ends were cut back, 8 bases at V and 1 base at J, with 12 bases in the middle.

The J gene is TRBJ2-1, the V gene TRBV5-1; D is possibly TRBD2 (6 bases). V lost 5 bases and J 9 bases, leaving 9 bases between the germline ends. CDR1 is SGHRS, CDR2 YFSETQ, per germline. This CDR3 region has 11 residues. The CDR3 loop reads CASSEGGEQFF. CDR3 nucleotide sequence: TGCGCCAGCAGTGAGGGAGGTGAGCAGTTCTTC.

To note about this clonotype: Possible read error: a much larger clone is one base away. The V gene is TRBV6-1, the J gene TRBJ2-5; 8 bases line up with TRBD2. The germline CDR1 and CDR2 sequences are MNHNS and SASEGT. The CDR3 loop spans 12 amino acids. The CDR3 region is CATPGGGETHYF. Here the CDR3 DNA reads TGTGCCACCCCCGGGGGGGGCGAGACCCACTACTTC.

This clonotype showed up many times. CDR3 bases: TGTGCCAGCAGCGTGGACAGGTTTAACTATGGCTACACCTTC. Protein: CASSVDRFNYGYTF. The V and J genes are TRBV2 and TRBJ1-2; 7 nucleotides match TRBD1. V shed 6 bases, J shed 1 base, and the junction held 5 bases outside the gene matches. The germline V gene has CDR1 SNHLY and CDR2 FYNNEI. The CDR3 runs 14 residues.

This clonotype has a count of ten or more. The rearrangement uses TRBV6-1 and TRBJ2-2; D may be TRBD1 (6 bases). The CDR3 has 16 residues. Trimming shortened V by 4 bases and J by 1 base, and 13 bases separated the two germline ends. Germline V gene sequence: CDR1 MNHNS, CDR2 SASEGT. This CDR3 reads CASSAQPTGNTGELFF. The CDR3 DNA follows: TGTGCCAGCAGTGCACAACCGACAGGGAACACCGGGGAGCTGTTTTTT.

The sample holds many counts of this clonotype. The rearrangement joins TRBV6-1 to TRBJ2-5; D is undetermined. The germline V gene has CDR1 MNHNS and CDR2 SASEGT. The CDR3 loop spans 14 amino acids. Deletions cut 5 bases from V and 2 bases from J, with 12 bases between. CDR3 in amino acids: CASSPGWGQETQYF. In DNA, the CDR3 is TGTGCCAGCAGTCCAGGATGGGGACAAGAGACCCAGTACTTC.

This clonotype was counted at least ten times. The germline gene is not matched at one end of the junction; a read error may be the cause. The chain joins TRBV12-3 or TRBV12-4 to TRBJ2-5; 8 positions match TRBD1. CDR3 length: 11 amino acids. The CDR3 sequence: CASSSGQGPHF. The CDR3 DNA is TGTGCCAGCAGTTCCGGACAGGGCCCGCACTTC.

In its sample, this clonotype was seen many times. The chain has TRBV6-1 and TRBJ2-4; TRBD1 is a possible D gene (6 bases). Germline-derived CDR1 and CDR2 are MNHNS and SASEGT. Trimming removed 6 bases at V and 6 bases at J, with 9 bases between. CDR3 length equals 12 residues. The CDR3 DNA follows: TGTGCCAGCAGCCCACAGGGAAACATTCAGTACTTC. Protein: CASSPQGNIQYF.

The chain employs TRBV11-1 and TRBJ2-1; D is ambiguous. V shed 0 bases and J shed 6 bases, with 9 bases lying between them. From germline, CDR1 is SGHAT and CDR2 FQDESV (reference sequence). This CDR3 spans 14 amino acids. The CDR3 DNA reads TGTGCCAGCAGCTTAGCCCTCACCGCCAATGAGCAGTTCTTC. It translates to CASSLALTANEQFF.

This clonotype was observed many times. The chain employs TRBV20-1 and TRBJ2-4, with D perhaps TRBD2 (6 bases). V shed 4 bases and J shed 9 bases, with 13 bases lying between them. There are 12 residues in the CDR3. Germline-derived CDR1 and CDR2 are DFQATT and SNEGSKA (reference sequence). The CDR3 DNA reads TGCAGTGCTATCGGGGGAGTCGGCATTCAGTACTTC. Translating it yields CSAIGGVGIQYF.

The V and J genes are TRBV24-1 and TRBJ2-2; maybe TRBD1 (6 bases). The CDR3 consists of 16 residues. Trimming took off 3 bases at V and 5 bases at J, with 15 bases between the two ends. Per the germline V gene, CDR1 is KGHDR and CDR2 is SFDVKD. The CDR3 DNA follows: TGTGCCACCAGTGATCCCGACAGGCTGGATACCGGGGAGCTGTTTTTT. Translating gives CATSDPDRLDTGELFF.

Concerning this clonotype itself: A junction end diverges from the germline sequence, so it may reflect a read error. The chain employs TRBV6-1 and TRBJ1-4; 7 nucleotides line up with TRBD1. CDR3 length: 13 amino acids. The germline V gene encodes CDR1 MNHNS and CDR2 SASEGT. The CDR3 reads CARRQGYGEKLVF. In DNA form, the CDR3 reads TGTGCCAGACGACAGGGTTACGGTGAAAAACTGGTTTTT.

The table lists this clonotype with many counts. The chain combines TRBV9 with TRBJ2-5; D uncertain. The germline V gene encodes CDR1 SGDLS and CDR2 YYNGEE. The CDR3 spans 14 residues. The germline V and J ends were trimmed by 0 bases and 4 bases, with 10 bases remaining between them. DNA of the CDR3: TGTGCCAGCAGCGTAGCGAGCTCCCGAGAGACCCAGTACTTC. Its protein is CASSVASSRETQYF.

This clonotype was seen repeatedly, ten times or more. This sequence joins TRBV30 and TRBJ1-4; D call uncertain. Germline loops: CDR1 GTSNPN, CDR2 SVGIG (reference sequence). CDR3 length: 14 amino acids. V dropped 1 base and J dropped 7 bases, with 13 bases sitting between them. The CDR3 DNA reads TGTGCCTGGAGTGATCTTTTGTTAGGTGAAAAACTGTTTTTT. This gives the protein CAWSDLLLGEKLFF.

This clonotype was counted a few times. This rearrangement joins TRBV20-1 to TRBJ1-1; the D gene is possibly TRBD1 (5 bases). The CDR3 totals 12 residues. Germline CDR1 and CDR2: DFQATT and SNEGSKA (reference sequence). The germline V and J ends were trimmed by 6 bases and 8 bases, with 16 bases remaining between them. The CDR3 coding sequence is TGCAGTGCCAAGAAGTGGGGGGTCGAAGCTTTCTTT. It encodes CSAKKWGVEAFF.